These T cell receptor beta chains were read from a single sample in a study of cytomegalovirus exposure and HLA in healthy donors. Generated by immunoSEQ multiplex PCR, the TCRdb table keeps only in-frame clones and is missing some. Of approximately 100,000 clones in the sample, about 80% were seen once. The source material was PBMCs. These receptors were collected from a man between 18 and 35 years old in good health and CMV-seropositive. Each CDR3 is given with its conserved first and last residue. Each record gives: V gene, CDR3 length, CDR3 protein.

TRBV15	17	CATSRDIGTGGNTEAFF
TRBV4-1	18	CASSQEPGRDRGPYEQYF
TRBV6-5	14	CASRRGQNTGELFF
TRBV15	16	CATSRDRWDSSYEQYF
TRBV10-1	15	CASSGLRTGDYGYTF
TRBV7-9	13	CASSLGAPLPQHF
TRBV27	16	CASRFGQGALNTEAFF
TRBV25-1	13	CASSGAGGNTIYF
TRBV30	16	CAWRNRADAYNSPLHF
TRBV18	15	CASSQSPDSSYEQYF
TRBV6-6	16	CASSYGYRATTYEQYF
TRBV5-6	11	CASEPYGTGGF
TRBV6-5	15	CASSSVPGSNYGYTF
TRBV7-9	16	CASSFRSGGSTDTQYF
TRBV7-7	13	CASQGGIQETQYF
TRBV10-1	13	CASSEWPDNEQFF
TRBV19	14	CASSIVVGNSPLHF
TRBV11-3	12	CASSLVPSVQYF
TRBV7-9	15	CASSLGTGWNTEAFF
TRBV10-2	14	CASSEGRGREKLFF